The sequence of this T cell receptor (beta chain) was determined in a study of OX40 agonist ivuxolimab in advanced cancers. Study-wide context: Dosing consisted of intravenous ivuxolimab at 0.01 to 10 mg/kg every 2 weeks.

Study-level points and caveats: In CD8+ T cells, expanded clones were on average more numerous than in CD4+.

The assay was immunoSEQ multiplex PCR, and TCRdb's table has in-frame clones only and misses some. The table lists roughly 46,000 clones, 89% of them singletons. Notes on this clone: Its antigen is not known.

The sequencing here drew on CD4+ or CD8+ T cells sorted from blood, taken in a trial of the OX40 agonist ivuxolimab. This TCR was recovered from an adult with an advanced solid tumor such as melanoma, head and neck, liver or kidney cancer.

The CDR3 bases are TGTGCCAGTAGTGGGACAGGGACCTATGGCTACACCTTC. This gives the protein CASSGTGTYGYTF. The chain uses TRBV19 and TRBJ1-2, with 9 bases matching TRBD1. The CDR3 has 13 amino acids. After removal of 5 bases from V and 4 bases from J, the junction contained 2 bases not matched to a gene. From germline, CDR1 is LNHDA and CDR2 SQIVND (reference sequence).